This T cell receptor (beta chain) was captured by sequencing in a study of blood T cells in healthy people across ages. Study outcomes and limitations: Long-lived donors exceeded aged donors in naive CD4+ cells and diversity.

Then a second PCR, running about 6 to 11 cycles, was carried out with a sample-barcoded 5' primer and a J-beta primer mix. Each cDNA molecule carried a tag from a template-switch adaptor that contained 12 random nucleotides. No fewer than 2.5 million CDR3-containing paired-end reads came from each sample. TCRdb fed the 5' RACE reads into MiXCR, producing one record per CDR3 protein. The repertoire consists of 1.5 million or so distinct CDR3 sequences, with 35% to 45% occurring once and the leading ten covering approximately 7.9%. Donors gave 8 to 10 milliliters of peripheral blood apiece. In this sample, this clonotype turned up a few times. Its antigen is as yet unknown. This TCR was recovered from a woman under 30 in good health. Material for sequencing was blood.

CDR3 residues: CASSLGVFGGAEELFF. The CDR3, as DNA: TGTGCCAGCAGCTTAGGAGTATTCGGGGGGGCCGAGGAGCTGTTTTTT. The gene calls are TRBV7-2 and TRBJ2-2, with 8 bases fitting TRBD2. The CDR3 extends over 16 amino acids. Germline CDR1 is SGHTA and CDR2 is FQGNSA. Unmatched junction bases numbered 11, after V lost 1 base and J lost 10 bases.